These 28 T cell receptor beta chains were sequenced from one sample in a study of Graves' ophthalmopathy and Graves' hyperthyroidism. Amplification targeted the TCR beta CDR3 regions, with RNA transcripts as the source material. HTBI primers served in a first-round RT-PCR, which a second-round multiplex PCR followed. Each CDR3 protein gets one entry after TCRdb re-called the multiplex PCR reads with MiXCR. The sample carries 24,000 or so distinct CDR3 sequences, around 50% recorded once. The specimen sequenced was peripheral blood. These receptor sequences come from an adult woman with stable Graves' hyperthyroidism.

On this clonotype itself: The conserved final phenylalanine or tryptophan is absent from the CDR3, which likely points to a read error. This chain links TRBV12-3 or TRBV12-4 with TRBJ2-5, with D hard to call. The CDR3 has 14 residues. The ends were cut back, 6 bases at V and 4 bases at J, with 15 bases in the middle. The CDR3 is CASRAGRALETQYC. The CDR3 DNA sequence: TGTGCCAGCAGAGCCGGTCGTGCGTTAGAGACCCAGTACTGC.

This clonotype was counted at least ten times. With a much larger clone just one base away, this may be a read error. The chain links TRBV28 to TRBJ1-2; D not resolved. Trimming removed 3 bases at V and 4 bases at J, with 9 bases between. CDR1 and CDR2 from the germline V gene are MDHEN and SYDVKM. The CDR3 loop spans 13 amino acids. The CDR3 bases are TGTGCCAGCAGTTTTAGAGGAGCCTATGGCTACACCTTC. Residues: CASSFRGAYGYTF.

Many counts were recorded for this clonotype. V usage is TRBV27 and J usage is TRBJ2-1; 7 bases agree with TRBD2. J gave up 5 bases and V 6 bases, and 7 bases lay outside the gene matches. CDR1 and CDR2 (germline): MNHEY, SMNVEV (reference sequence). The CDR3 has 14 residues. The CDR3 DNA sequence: TGTGCCAGCAGCACAGCGGGGTCCCACAATGAGCAGTTCTTC. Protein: CASSTAGSHNEQFF.

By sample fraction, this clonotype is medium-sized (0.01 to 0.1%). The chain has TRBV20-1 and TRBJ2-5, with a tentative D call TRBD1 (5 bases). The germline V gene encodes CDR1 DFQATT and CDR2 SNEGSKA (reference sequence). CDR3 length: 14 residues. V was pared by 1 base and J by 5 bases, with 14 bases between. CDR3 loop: CSARVQGKFETQYF. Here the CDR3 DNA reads TGCAGTGCTAGAGTTCAGGGAAAATTTGAGACCCAGTACTTC.

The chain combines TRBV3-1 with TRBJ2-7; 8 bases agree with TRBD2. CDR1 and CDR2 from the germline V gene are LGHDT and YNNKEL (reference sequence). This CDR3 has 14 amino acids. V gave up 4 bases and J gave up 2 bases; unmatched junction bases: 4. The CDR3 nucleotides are TGTGCCAGCAGCCCACCGGGACTAGCCTACGAGCAGTACTTC. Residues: CASSPPGLAYEQYF.

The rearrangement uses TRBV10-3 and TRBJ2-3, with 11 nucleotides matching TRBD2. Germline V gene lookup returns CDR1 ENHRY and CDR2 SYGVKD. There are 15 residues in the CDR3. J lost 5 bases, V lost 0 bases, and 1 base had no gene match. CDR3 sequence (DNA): TGTGCCATCAGTGAGTCGGGACTAGCGGAAGATACGCAGTATTTT. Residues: CAISESGLAEDTQYF.

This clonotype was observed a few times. For the CDR3, the DNA is TGTGCCATCAGTGGGAGAGGTGGCTACACCTTC. Its protein is CAISGRGGYTF. This chain joins TRBV10-3 and TRBJ1-2, with no clear D. The CDR3 contains 11 residues. CDR1 is ENHRY, CDR2 SYGVKD, per germline. Trimming stripped 4 bases from V and 7 bases from J, with 7 bases between.

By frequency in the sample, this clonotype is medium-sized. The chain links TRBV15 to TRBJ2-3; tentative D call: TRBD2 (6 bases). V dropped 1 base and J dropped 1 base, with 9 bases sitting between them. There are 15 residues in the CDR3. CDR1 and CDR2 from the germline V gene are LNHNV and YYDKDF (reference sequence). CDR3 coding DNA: TGTGCCACCAGCAGAGGTGGGGAGGGCACAGATACGCAGTATTTT. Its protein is CATSRGGEGTDTQYF. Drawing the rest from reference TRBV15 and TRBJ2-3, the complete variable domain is DAMVIQNPRYQVTQFGKPVTLSCSQTLNHNVMYWYQQKSSQAPKLLFHYYDKDFNNEADTPDNFQSRRPNTSFCFLDIRSPGLGDTAMYLCATSRGGEGTDTQYFGPGTRLTVL.

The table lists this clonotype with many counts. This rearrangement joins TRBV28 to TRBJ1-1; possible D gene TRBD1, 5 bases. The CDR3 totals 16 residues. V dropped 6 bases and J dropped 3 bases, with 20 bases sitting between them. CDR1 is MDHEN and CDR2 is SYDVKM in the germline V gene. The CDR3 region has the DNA TGTGCCAGCAGCCAAGGTGGGGCAGGGCGGTACACTGAAGCTTTCTTT. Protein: CASSQGGAGRYTEAFF. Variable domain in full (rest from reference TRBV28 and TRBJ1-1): DVKVTQSSRYLVKRTGEKVFLECVQDMDHENMFWYRQDPGLGLRLIYFSYDVKMKEKGDIPEGYSVSREKKERFSLILESASTNQTSMYLCASSQGGAGRYTEAFFGQGTRLTVV.

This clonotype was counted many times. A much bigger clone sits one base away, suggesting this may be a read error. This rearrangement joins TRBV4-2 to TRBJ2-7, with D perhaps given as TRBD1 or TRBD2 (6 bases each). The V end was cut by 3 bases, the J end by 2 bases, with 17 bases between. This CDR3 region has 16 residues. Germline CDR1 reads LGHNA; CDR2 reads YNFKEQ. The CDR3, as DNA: TGTGCCAGCAGCCAGGAGGGGGGAGTGGTAGCCTACGAGCAGTACTTC. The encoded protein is CASSQEGGVVAYEQYF.

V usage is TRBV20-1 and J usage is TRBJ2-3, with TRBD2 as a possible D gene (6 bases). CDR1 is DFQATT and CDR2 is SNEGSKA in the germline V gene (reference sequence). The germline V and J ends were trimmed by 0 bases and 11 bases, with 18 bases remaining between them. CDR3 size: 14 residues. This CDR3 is CSARDLSGYNEQYF. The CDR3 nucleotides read TGCAGTGCTAGAGATCTTAGCGGATACAATGAGCAGTATTTT.

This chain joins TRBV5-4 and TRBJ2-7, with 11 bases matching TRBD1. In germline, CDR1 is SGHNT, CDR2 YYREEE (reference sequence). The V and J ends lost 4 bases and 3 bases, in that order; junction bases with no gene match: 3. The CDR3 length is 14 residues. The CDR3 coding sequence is TGTGCCAGCAGCCCGGGGACAGGGGGCTACGAGCAGTACTTC. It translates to CASSPGTGGYEQYF. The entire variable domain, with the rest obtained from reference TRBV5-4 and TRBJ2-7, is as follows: ETGVTQSPTHLIKTRGQQVTLRCSSQSGHNTVSWYQQALGQGPQFIFQYYREEENGRGNFPPRFSGLQFPNYSSELNVNALELDDSALYLCASSPGTGGYEQYFGPGTRLTVT.

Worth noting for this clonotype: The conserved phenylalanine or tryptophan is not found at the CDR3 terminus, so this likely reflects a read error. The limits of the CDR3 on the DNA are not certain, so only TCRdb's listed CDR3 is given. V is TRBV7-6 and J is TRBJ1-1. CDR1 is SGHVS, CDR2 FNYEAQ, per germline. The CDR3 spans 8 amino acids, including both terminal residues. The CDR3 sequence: CASSQGLA.

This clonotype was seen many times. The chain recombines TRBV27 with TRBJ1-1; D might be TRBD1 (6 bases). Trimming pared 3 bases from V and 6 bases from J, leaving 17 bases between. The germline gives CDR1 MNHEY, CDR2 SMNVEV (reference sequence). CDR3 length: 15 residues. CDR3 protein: CASSFRGQFVAEAFF. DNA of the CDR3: TGTGCCAGCAGTTTTCGAGGACAGTTCGTCGCTGAAGCTTTCTTT.

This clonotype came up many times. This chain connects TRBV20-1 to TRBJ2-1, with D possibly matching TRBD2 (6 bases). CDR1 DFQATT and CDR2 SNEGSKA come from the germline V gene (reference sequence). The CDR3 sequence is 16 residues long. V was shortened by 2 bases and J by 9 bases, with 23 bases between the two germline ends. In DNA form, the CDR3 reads TGCAGTGCTAGAAGCATAATCACGGGAGTCTCGGGTGAGCAGTTCTTC. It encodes CSARSIITGVSGEQFF.

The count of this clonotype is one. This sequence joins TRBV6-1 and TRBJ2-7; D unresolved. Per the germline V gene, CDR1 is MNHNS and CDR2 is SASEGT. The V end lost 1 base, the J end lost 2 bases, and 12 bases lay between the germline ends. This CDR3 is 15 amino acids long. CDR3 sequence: CASSEGIGPTYEQYF. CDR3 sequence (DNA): TGTGCCAGCAGTGAAGGAATAGGACCCACCTACGAGCAGTACTTC.

The CDR3 is CASSERDSTDTQYF. The CDR3 DNA reads as TGTGCCAGCAGTGAACGGGACAGCACAGATACGCAGTATTTT. V gene TRBV6-4 combines with J gene TRBJ2-3; D may be TRBD1 or TRBD2 (5 bases each). The CDR3 spans 14 residues. CDR1 is MRHNA, CDR2 SNTAGT, per germline. V was clipped by 3 bases and J by 0 bases, with 7 bases between them.

This CDR3 is CASSTDRETQHF. Here the CDR3 DNA reads TGTGCCAGTAGTACGGACAGAGAGACCCAGCATTTT. V and J are TRBV19 and TRBJ1-5; D is perhaps TRBD1 (6 bases). Germline CDR1 is LNHDA and CDR2 is SQIVND (reference sequence). This CDR3 is built from 12 residues. The V end lost 4 bases, the J end lost 11 bases, and 12 bases lay between the germline ends.

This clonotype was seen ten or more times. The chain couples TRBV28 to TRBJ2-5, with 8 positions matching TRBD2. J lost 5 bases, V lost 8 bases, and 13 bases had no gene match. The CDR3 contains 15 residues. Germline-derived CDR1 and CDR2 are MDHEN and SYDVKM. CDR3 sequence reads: CASARLAGNTETQYF. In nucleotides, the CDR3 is TGTGCCAGCGCCCGCTTAGCGGGAAATACGGAGACCCAGTACTTC.

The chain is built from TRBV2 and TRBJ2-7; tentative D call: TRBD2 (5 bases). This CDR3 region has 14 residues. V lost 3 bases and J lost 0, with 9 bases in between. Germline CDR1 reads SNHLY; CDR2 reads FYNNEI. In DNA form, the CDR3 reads TGTGCCAGCAGTGATCCGGGGAGCTCCTACGAGCAGTACTTC. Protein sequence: CASSDPGSSYEQYF.

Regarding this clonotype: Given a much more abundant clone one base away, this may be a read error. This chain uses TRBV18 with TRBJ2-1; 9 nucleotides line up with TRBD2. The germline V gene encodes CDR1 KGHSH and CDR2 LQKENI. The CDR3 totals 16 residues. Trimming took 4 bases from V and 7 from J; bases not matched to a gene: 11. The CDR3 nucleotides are TGTGCCAGCTCACATTGGCTAGCGGGACGTCAAAATGAGCAGTTCTTC. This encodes CASSHWLAGRQNEQFF.

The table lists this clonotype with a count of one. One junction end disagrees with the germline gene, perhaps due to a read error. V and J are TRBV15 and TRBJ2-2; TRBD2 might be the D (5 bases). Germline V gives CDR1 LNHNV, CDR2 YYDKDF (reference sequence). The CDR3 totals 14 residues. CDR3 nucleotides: TGTGCCACCAGCAGAGTCTCAGACACCGGGGTGCTGTTTTTT. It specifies CATSRVSDTGVLFF.

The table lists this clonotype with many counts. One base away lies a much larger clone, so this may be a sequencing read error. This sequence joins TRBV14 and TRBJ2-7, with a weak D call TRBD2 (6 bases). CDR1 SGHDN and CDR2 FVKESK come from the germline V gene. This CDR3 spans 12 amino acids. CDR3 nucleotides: TGTGCCAGCAATTTAGGAGGGAGTAAGCAGTCCTTC. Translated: CASNLGGSKQSF.

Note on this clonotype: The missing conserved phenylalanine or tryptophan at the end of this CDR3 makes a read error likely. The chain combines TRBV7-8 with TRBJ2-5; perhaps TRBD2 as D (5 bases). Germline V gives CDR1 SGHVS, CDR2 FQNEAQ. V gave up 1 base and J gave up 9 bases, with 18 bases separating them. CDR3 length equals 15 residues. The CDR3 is CASSLGLNTEEAQYL. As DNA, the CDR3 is TGTGCCAGCAGCTTAGGGCTTAACACAGAGGAGGCCCAGTACCTC.

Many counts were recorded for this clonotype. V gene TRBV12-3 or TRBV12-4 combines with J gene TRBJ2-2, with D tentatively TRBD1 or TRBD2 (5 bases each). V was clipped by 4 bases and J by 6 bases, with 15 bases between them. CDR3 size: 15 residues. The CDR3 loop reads CASSSGLGVPGELFF. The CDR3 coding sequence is TGTGCCAGCAGTTCGGGTTTGGGGGTTCCCGGGGAGCTGTTTTTT.

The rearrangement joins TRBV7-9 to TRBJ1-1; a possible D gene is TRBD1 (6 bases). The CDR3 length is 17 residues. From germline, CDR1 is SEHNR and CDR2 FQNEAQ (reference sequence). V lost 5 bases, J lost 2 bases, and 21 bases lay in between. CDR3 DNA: TGTGCCAGCAGCAGTACAGGGCCGTTCTCTGGAAACACTGAAGCTTTCTTT. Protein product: CASSSTGPFSGNTEAFF.

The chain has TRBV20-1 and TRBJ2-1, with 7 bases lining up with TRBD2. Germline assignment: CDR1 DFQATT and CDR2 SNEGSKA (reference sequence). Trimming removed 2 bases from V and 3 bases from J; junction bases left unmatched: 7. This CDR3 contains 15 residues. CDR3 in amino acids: CSARSSGGGYNEQFF. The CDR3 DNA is TGCAGTGCTAGATCCAGTGGCGGGGGCTACAATGAGCAGTTCTTC.

CDR3 nucleotide sequence: TGTGCCAGCAGCCGAACTAGCGGATCCTACAATGAGCAGTTCTTC. This gives the protein CASSRTSGSYNEQFF. The chain has TRBV6-4 and TRBJ2-1, with 8 positions matching TRBD2. V lost 6 bases, J lost 1 base, and 5 bases stayed unmatched. Germline V gene data show CDR1 as MRHNA and CDR2 as SNTAGT. The CDR3 runs to 15 residues.